Listed below are T cell receptor beta chains from one sample, sequenced in a study of spatial heterogeneity in lung cancer. TCRdb fed the 5' RACE reads into MiXCR, producing one record per CDR3 protein. The sample has 7,200 or so distinct CDR3 sequences, about 12% seen once. The specimen comprised lung tumor tissue, sampled at surgery. These receptors came from a male donor with early-stage non-small cell lung cancer. Each CDR3 is given with its conserved first and last residue. Fields, in order: J gene, clone size, V gene, D gene, CDR3 protein, CDR3 DNA. D genes are given only for firm matches. The size entry is marked missing in some rows and otherwise reads once, few, many or a size class.

J: TRBJ2-7; size: few; V: TRBV28; D: .; CDR3: CASSHLHLKGRNPHYEQYF; DNA: TGTGCCAGCAGTCACCTCCATTTAAAAGGCCGAAACCCGCACTACGAGCAGTACTTC
J: TRBJ1-5; size: medium-sized; V: TRBV5-1; D: TRBD1; CDR3: CASSLAGQYNQPQHF; DNA: TGCGCCAGCAGCTTGGCGGGACAGTACAATCAGCCCCAGCATTTT
J: TRBJ2-3; size: large; V: TRBV7-8; D: TRBD2; CDR3: CASSLVGLAPDTQYF; DNA: TGTGCCAGCAGCTTAGTGGGACTAGCGCCAGATACGCAGTATTTT
J: TRBJ2-1; size: once; V: TRBV7-2; D: TRBD2; CDR3: CASSLARTSSYNEQFF; DNA: TGTGCCAGCAGCTTAGCCAGGACTAGCTCCTACAATGAGCAGTTCTTC
J: TRBJ2-5; size: many; V: TRBV7-9; D: .; CDR3: CASSLEVMETQYF; DNA: TGTGCCAGCAGCTTAGAAGTCATGGAGACCCAGTACTTC
J: TRBJ2-7; size: few; V: TRBV6-2/TRBV6-3; D: .; CDR3: CASSYPGREQYF; DNA: TGTGCCAGCAGTTACCCGGGACGCGAGCAGTACTTC
J: TRBJ2-2; size: large; V: TRBV11-1; D: TRBD2; CDR3: CASSLIAGGPTGELFF; DNA: TGTGCCAGCAGCCTGATAGCGGGAGGGCCGACCGGGGAGCTGTTTTTT
J: TRBJ2-1; size: many; V: TRBV21-1; D: .; CDR3: CATSLRSSYNEQFF; DNA: TGTGCCACCAGCCTTCGGAGCTCCTACAATGAGCAGTTCTTC
J: TRBJ2-1; size: many; V: TRBV7-2; D: .; CDR3: CASNPMGRANEQFF; DNA: TGTGCCAGCAACCCTATGGGCAGGGCGAATGAGCAGTTCTTC
J: TRBJ2-5; size: .; V: TRBV19; D: .; CDR3: CASSIDDLETQYF; DNA: TGTGCCAGTAGTATCGACGACCTCGAGACCCAGTACTTC
J: TRBJ2-2; size: many; V: TRBV6-5; D: .; CDR3: CASRDRGKVAAGELFF; DNA: TGTGCCAGCAGGGACCGGGGCAAAGTTGCCGCCGGGGAGCTGTTTTTT
J: TRBJ1-5; size: .; V: TRBV29-1; D: .; CDR3: CSVELTDGGQPQHF; DNA: TGCAGCGTTGAACTGACAGACGGGGGTCAGCCCCAGCATTTT
J: TRBJ2-3; size: medium-sized; V: TRBV7-8; D: .; CDR3: CASSSYARHTQYF; DNA: TGTGCCAGCAGCTCATACGCTAGGCACACGCAGTATTTT
J: TRBJ1-2; size: many; V: TRBV20-1; D: .; CDR3: CSAQNRVKGYTF; DNA: TGCAGTGCTCAGAACCGGGTTAAGGGCTACACCTTC
J: TRBJ2-2; size: medium-sized; V: TRBV12-3/TRBV12-4; D: .; CDR3: CASSIQGNGELFF; DNA: TGTGCCAGCAGCATACAGGGTAACGGGGAGCTGTTTTTT
J: TRBJ1-1; size: medium-sized; V: TRBV4-3; D: .; CDR3: CASSQVQTGNTEAFF; DNA: TGCGCCAGCAGCCAGGTCCAAACAGGAAACACTGAAGCTTTCTTT
J: TRBJ1-3; size: .; V: TRBV20-1; D: .; CDR3: CSARYLDGNTIYF; DNA: TGCAGTGCTAGGTACTTGGACGGAAACACCATATATTTT
J: TRBJ1-5; size: many; V: TRBV3-1; D: .; CDR3: CASSRRNAQPQHF; DNA: TGTGCCAGCAGCCGACGGAACGCGCAGCCCCAGCATTTT
J: TRBJ2-3; size: medium-sized; V: TRBV5-1; D: .; CDR3: CASSLSTDTQYF; DNA: TGCGCCAGCAGCCTTAGCACAGATACGCAGTATTTT
J: TRBJ1-5; size: many; V: TRBV29-1; D: TRBD1; CDR3: CSVTGGAGNQPQHF; DNA: TGCAGCGTCACAGGGGGCGCGGGCAATCAGCCCCAGCATTTT
J: TRBJ1-1; size: .; V: TRBV4-1; D: .; CDR3: CASSQDGREAFF; DNA: TGCGCCAGCAGCCAAGATGGCAGGGAAGCTTTCTTT
J: TRBJ1-2; size: many; V: TRBV19; D: .; CDR3: CASSIGGPLHYGYTF; DNA: TGTGCCAGTAGTATAGGTGGCCCACTCCACTATGGCTACACCTTC
J: TRBJ1-5; size: few; V: TRBV12-3/TRBV12-4; D: .; CDR3: CASSLGGSSQFAQHF; DNA: TGTGCCAGCAGTTTAGGGGGATCCTCCCAATTCGCCCAGCATTTT
J: TRBJ2-7; size: large; V: TRBV20-1; D: .; CDR3: CSARIVQGGYEQYF; DNA: TGCAGTGCTAGAATAGTCCAGGGTGGCTACGAGCAGTACTTC
J: TRBJ2-7; size: large; V: TRBV20-1; D: TRBD1; CDR3: CSARAEDRGPPYEQYF; DNA: TGCAGTGCTAGAGCCGAGGACAGGGGACCCCCCTACGAGCAGTACTTC
J: TRBJ2-1; size: many; V: TRBV6-5; D: .; CDR3: CASRRGDEQFF; DNA: TGTGCCAGCAGGAGGGGGGATGAGCAGTTCTTC
J: TRBJ1-1; size: .; V: TRBV9; D: .; CDR3: CASSVGWNTEAFF; DNA: TGTGCCAGCAGCGTAGGTTGGAACACTGAAGCTTTCTTT
J: TRBJ1-1; size: many; V: TRBV12-3/TRBV12-4; D: .; CDR3: CASSPSPNTEAFF; DNA: TGTGCCAGCAGTCCAAGTCCGAACACTGAAGCTTTCTTT
J: TRBJ2-7; size: many; V: TRBV2; D: .; CDR3: CASSEGSAATYEQYF; DNA: TGTGCCAGCAGTGAAGGCAGCGCAGCGACCTACGAGCAGTACTTC
J: TRBJ1-1; size: many; V: TRBV2; D: TRBD1; CDR3: CASTRGTGVRTEAFF; DNA: TGTGCCAGCACTCGAGGGACAGGTGTTCGCACTGAAGCTTTCTTT